Shown below are 23 T cell receptor beta chains from a single sample sequenced in a study of T cells in localized non-small cell lung cancer. Sequencing used immunoSEQ multiplex PCR; TCRdb keeps in-frame clones, though not all of them. Among 15,000 to 25,000 clones listed, under 95% were seen once. The sequenced sample was peripheral blood, obtained before any cancer treatment. The receptor source for this set is a male donor older than 55 with stage I squamous cell lung carcinoma.

This sequence joins TRBV29-1 and TRBJ2-2; 8 bases fit TRBD1. Germline lookup yields CDR1 SQVTM and CDR2 ANQGSEA. Germline trimming cut 3 bases from V and 3 bases from J; bases unmatched to any gene: 3. The CDR3 runs 14 residues. In DNA, the CDR3 is TGCAGCGTTGACTCGACAGGGGACACCGGGGAGCTGTTTTTT. The encoded protein is CSVDSTGDTGELFF.

The CDR3 loop reads CASSGGTGGYNEQFF. The CDR3 coding sequence is TGTGCCAGTAGTGGCGGGACAGGGGGGTACAATGAGCAGTTCTTC. This chain uses TRBV19 with TRBJ2-1; 11 bases match TRBD1. The CDR3 totals 15 residues. Trimming cost V 5 bases and J 4 bases; bases outside gene matches: 4. Germline V CDR1 and CDR2: LNHDA, SQIVND (reference sequence).

V is TRBV5-5 and J is TRBJ2-7; TRBD2 might be the D (5 bases). Germline CDR1 and CDR2: SGHKS and YYEKEE (reference sequence). This CDR3 region has 14 residues. V shed 1 base and J shed 3 bases, with 11 bases lying between them. The CDR3 DNA follows: TGTGCCAGCAGCTTGCCCAGCGGAGTCTACGAGCAGTACTTC. Translated, it gives CASSLPSGVYEQYF.

The chain joins TRBV30 to TRBJ2-7; D possibly uses TRBD1 or TRBD2 (5 bases each). CDR3 length: 13 residues. Germline V gene lookup returns CDR1 GTSNPN and CDR2 SVGIG (reference sequence). Trimming removed 3 bases at V and 3 bases at J, with 12 bases between. The CDR3 protein is CAWRDPGRYEQYF. The CDR3 DNA is TGTGCCTGGAGGGACCCGGGACGCTACGAGCAGTACTTC.

The chain uses TRBV27 and TRBJ1-1; D might be TRBD1 (5 bases). This CDR3 is built from 12 residues. V was clipped by 3 bases and J by 8 bases, with 10 bases between them. The germline CDR1 and CDR2 sequences are MNHEY and SMNVEV (reference sequence). CDR3: CASSFGGREAFF. The CDR3 DNA follows: TGTGCCAGCAGTTTCGGGGGAAGAGAAGCTTTCTTT.

The CDR3 bases are TGTGCCAGCAGCATACCGGGACAGGGCGGCGACGAGCAGTACTTC. Encoded protein: CASSIPGQGGDEQYF. The V call is TRBV28, the J call TRBJ2-7; 9 bases align to TRBD1. Trimming took 6 bases from V and 5 from J; bases not matched to a gene: 11. This CDR3 is built from 15 residues. In germline, CDR1 is MDHEN, CDR2 SYDVKM.

Only one count was recorded for this clone. The chain recombines TRBV6-6 with TRBJ2-1, with a tentative D call TRBD2 (6 bases). V lost 4 bases, J lost 4 bases, and 14 bases lay in between. The CDR3 has 15 residues. Germline-derived CDR1 and CDR2 are MNHNY and SVGAGI (reference sequence). The DNA for the CDR3 is TGTGCCAGCAGTTCTGGAGGGATGCCTTACAATGAGCAGTTCTTC. Translating gives CASSSGGMPYNEQFF.

CDR3 nucleotide sequence: TGCGCCAGCAGCTTGAGTTTTCGGACTAGCGGGAGCAATGAGCAGTTCTTC. It encodes CASSLSFRTSGSNEQFF. The genes are TRBV5-1 and TRBJ2-1; TRBD2 matches at 13 bases. V shed 1 base, J shed 6 bases, and the junction held 7 bases outside the gene matches. The CDR3 is 17 residues long. CDR1 is SGHRS and CDR2 is YFSETQ in the germline V gene.

This clone was observed a single time. V usage is TRBV19 and J usage is TRBJ2-7, with 8 nucleotides matching TRBD1. V lost 0 bases to trimming and J lost 6 bases; unmatched junction nucleotides: 7. CDR1 and CDR2 from the germline V gene are LNHDA and SQIVND (reference sequence). The CDR3 contains 15 residues. The CDR3 loop is CASSIERTGTSEQYF. The CDR3 coding sequence is TGTGCCAGTAGTATAGAGAGGACAGGGACATCCGAGCAGTACTTC.

This chain joins TRBV28 and TRBJ1-3; unclear D gene. There are 12 residues in the CDR3. Germline CDR1 is MDHEN and CDR2 is SYDVKM. Trimming removed 5 bases at V and 2 bases at J, with 4 bases between. CDR3 DNA: TGTGCCAGCAGTACCGCTGGAAACACCATATATTTT. Amino acid sequence: CASSTAGNTIYF.

This chain joins TRBV27 and TRBJ1-2; D possibly corresponds to TRBD1 (6 bases). Trimming took off 2 bases at V and 4 bases at J, with 8 bases between the two ends. Germline CDR1 MNHEY, CDR2 SMNVEV (reference sequence). The CDR3 runs to 13 residues. CDR3 in DNA: TGTGCCAGCAGTTTAACAGGGACCTATGGCTACACCTTC. Amino acid sequence: CASSLTGTYGYTF.

This chain joins TRBV6-5 and TRBJ1-2, with D unresolved. CDR3 size: 13 residues. Trimming shortened V by 0 bases and J by 4 bases, and 6 bases separated the two germline ends. Germline V CDR1 and CDR2: MNHEY, SVGAGI. The CDR3 is CASSYSDGYGYTF. In nucleotides, the CDR3 is TGTGCCAGCAGTTACTCGGACGGCTATGGCTACACCTTC.

In its sample, this clone is medium-sized. The chain has TRBV6-4 and TRBJ2-2; D is ambiguous. CDR3 length equals 14 residues. Germline V gene data show CDR1 as MRHNA and CDR2 as SNTAGT. Trimming left V 6 bases short and J 3 bases short, with 11 bases between. CDR3 sequence reads: CASSRVSDTGELFF. The CDR3 DNA sequence: TGTGCCAGCAGCCGCGTTTCGGACACCGGGGAGCTGTTTTTT.

The V call is TRBV29-1, the J call TRBJ1-3, with D tentatively TRBD1 (5 bases). The CDR3 consists of 14 residues. Germline CDR1 SQVTM, CDR2 ANQGSEA. V was cut by 7 bases and J by 0 bases, with 13 bases left in between. The CDR3 reads CSGDGGISGNTIYF. CDR3 DNA: TGCAGCGGGGACGGGGGGATCTCTGGAAACACCATATATTTT.

This chain uses TRBV5-1 with TRBJ1-1; D not resolved. V lost 4 bases and J 1 base, leaving 11 bases between the germline ends. CDR1 is SGHRS and CDR2 is YFSETQ in the germline V gene. The CDR3 contains 14 residues. The CDR3 coding sequence is TGCGCCAGCAGCACTCTTCCGACGAACACTGAAGCTTTCTTT. Encoded protein: CASSTLPTNTEAFF.

To note about this clone: At the DNA level, this CDR3 is encoded by other sequences in the same sample as well. The rearrangement links TRBV9 to TRBJ1-3; D not certain. The CDR3 runs 12 residues. V lost 5 bases, J lost 4 bases, and 7 bases lay in between. Germline CDR1 and CDR2: SGDLS and YYNGEE. The DNA for the CDR3 is TGTGCCAGCAGTCTGGTAGGAAACACCATATATTTT. It codes for CASSLVGNTIYF.

The rearrangement links TRBV7-2 to TRBJ2-7; 7 bases agree with TRBD1. The CDR3 is 15 residues long. V was pared by 3 bases and J by 2 bases, with 7 bases of the junction left unmatched. In germline, CDR1 is SGHTA, CDR2 FQGNSA. The CDR3 nucleotides are TGTGCCAGCAGCTTGGGACAGTCTTCTACCTACGAGCAGTACTTC. Translation gives CASSLGQSSTYEQYF.

This chain uses TRBV4-2 with TRBJ2-1, with D possibly TRBD1 on 5 matching bases. The CDR3 consists of 17 residues. The germline gives CDR1 LGHNA, CDR2 YNFKEQ. V lost 0 bases to trimming and J lost 8 bases, with 20 bases between them. The CDR3 bases are TGTGCCAGCAGCCAAGAAATTCGGCTAGGCAGGGCCGATGAGCAGTTCTTC. This encodes CASSQEIRLGRADEQFF.

The chain links TRBV19 to TRBJ2-1; 10 positions agree with TRBD2. Germline CDR1 reads LNHDA; CDR2 reads SQIVND (reference sequence). The CDR3 consists of 15 residues. The V and J ends lost 6 bases and 8 bases, in that order; junction bases with no gene match: 10. In nucleotides, the CDR3 is TGTGCCAGTAGGACTAGCGGGTCGGGTTTCGATGAGCAGTTCTTC. This codes for CASRTSGSGFDEQFF.

J is TRBJ2-7 and V is TRBV19, with 8 bases matching TRBD1. V shed 5 bases, J shed 2 bases, and the junction held 5 bases outside the gene matches. This CDR3 has 14 residues. The germline V gene encodes CDR1 LNHDA and CDR2 SQIVND (reference sequence). The CDR3 loop reads CASSPRTGTYEQYF. The CDR3 nucleotides are TGTGCCAGTAGTCCCCGGACAGGGACCTACGAGCAGTACTTC.

This clone has a single count. The rearrangement joins TRBV28 to TRBJ1-2, with TRBD1 matching 9 bases. CDR1 and CDR2 (germline): MDHEN, SYDVKM. Trimming took 5 bases from V and 7 from J; bases not matched to a gene: 5. The CDR3 covers 13 residues. CDR3 DNA: TGTGCCAGCAGTCAACAGGGGGCTTTTGGCTACACCTTC. Translating gives CASSQQGAFGYTF.

V usage is TRBV14 and J usage is TRBJ2-1; 8 nucleotides line up with TRBD2. The germline CDR1 and CDR2 sequences are SGHDN and FVKESK. This CDR3 spans 15 amino acids. V trimming: 0 bases; J trimming: 7 bases; junction bases outside the gene matches: 5. In DNA, the CDR3 is TGTGCCAGCAGCCAAGAAAAGCGGGAGAGAAATGAGCAGTTCTTC. This translates into CASSQEKRERNEQFF.

This chain joins TRBV5-4 and TRBJ2-7, with 12 bases that match TRBD2. The trim removed 4 bases at V and 3 bases at J, leaving 11 bases unmatched. From germline, CDR1 is SGHNT and CDR2 YYREEE (reference sequence). This CDR3 is 17 amino acids long. CDR3 nucleotide sequence: TGTGCCAGCAGCAGGACTAGCGGGGCGGAAACTCGCTACGAGCAGTACTTC. Translated: CASSRTSGAETRYEQYF.